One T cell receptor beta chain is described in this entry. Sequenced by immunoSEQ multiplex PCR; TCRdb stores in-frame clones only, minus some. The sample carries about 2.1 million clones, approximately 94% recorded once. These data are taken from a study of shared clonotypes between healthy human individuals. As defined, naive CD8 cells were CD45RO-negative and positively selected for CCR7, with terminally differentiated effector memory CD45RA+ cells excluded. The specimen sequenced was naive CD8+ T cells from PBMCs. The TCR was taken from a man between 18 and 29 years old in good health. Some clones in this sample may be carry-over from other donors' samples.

The CDR3 spells CASTKNPRQRDYGYTF. The DNA for the CDR3 is TGTGCCAGCACAAAAAACCCCCGGCAAAGAGACTATGGCTACACCTTC. The V gene is TRBV28, the J gene TRBJ1-2; D is ambiguous. Between the trimmed V and J ends, which lost 7 bases and 3 bases, there was a span of 21 bases. CDR3 length: 16 residues. Germline loops: CDR1 MDHEN, CDR2 SYDVKM.